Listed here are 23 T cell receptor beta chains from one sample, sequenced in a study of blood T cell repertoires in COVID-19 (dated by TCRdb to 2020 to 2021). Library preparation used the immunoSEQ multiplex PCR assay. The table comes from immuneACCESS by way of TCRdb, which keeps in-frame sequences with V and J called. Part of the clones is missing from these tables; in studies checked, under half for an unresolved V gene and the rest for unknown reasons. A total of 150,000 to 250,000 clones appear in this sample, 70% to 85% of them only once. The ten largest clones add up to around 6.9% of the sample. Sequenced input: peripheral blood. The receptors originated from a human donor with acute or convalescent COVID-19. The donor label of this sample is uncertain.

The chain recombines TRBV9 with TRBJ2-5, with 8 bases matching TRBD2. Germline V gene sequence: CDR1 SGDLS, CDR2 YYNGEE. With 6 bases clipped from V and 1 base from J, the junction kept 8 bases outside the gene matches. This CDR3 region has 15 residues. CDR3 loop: CASKRSGAPQETQYF. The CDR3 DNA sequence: TGTGCCAGCAAGCGTAGCGGGGCCCCCCAAGAGACCCAGTACTTC.

The CDR3 DNA is TGTGCCAGCACCCCCTCAGGGGCGGGTAATTCACCCCTCCACTTT. Translated: CASTPSGAGNSPLHF. This chain joins TRBV6-5 and TRBJ1-6; the D gene is possibly TRBD1 (6 bases). The CDR3 contains 15 residues. In germline, CDR1 is MNHEY, CDR2 SVGAGI. Trimming cost V 7 bases and J 6 bases, with 16 bases left between them.

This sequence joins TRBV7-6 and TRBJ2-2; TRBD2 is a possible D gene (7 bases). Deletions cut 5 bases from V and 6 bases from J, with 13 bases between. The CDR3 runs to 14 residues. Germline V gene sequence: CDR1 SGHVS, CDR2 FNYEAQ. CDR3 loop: CASSPKGGAGELFF. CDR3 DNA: TGTGCCAGCAGCCCCAAGGGGGGGGCCGGGGAGCTGTTTTTT.

The DNA of the CDR3 is TGTGCCAGCAGTTTGGGCTATCCAACCTATGGCTACACCTTC. Translated: CASSLGYPTYGYTF. The chain employs TRBV28 and TRBJ1-2; D gene unclear. The CDR3 covers 14 residues. V dropped 3 bases and J dropped 4 bases, with 12 bases sitting between them. Per the germline V gene, CDR1 is MDHEN and CDR2 is SYDVKM.

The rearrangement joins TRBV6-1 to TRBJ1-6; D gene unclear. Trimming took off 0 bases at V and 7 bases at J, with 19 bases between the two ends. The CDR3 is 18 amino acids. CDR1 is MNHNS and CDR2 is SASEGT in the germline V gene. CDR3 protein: CASSEALLAGRSNSPLHF. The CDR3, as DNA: TGTGCCAGCAGTGAAGCGCTTCTTGCGGGGAGAAGCAATTCACCCCTCCACTTT.

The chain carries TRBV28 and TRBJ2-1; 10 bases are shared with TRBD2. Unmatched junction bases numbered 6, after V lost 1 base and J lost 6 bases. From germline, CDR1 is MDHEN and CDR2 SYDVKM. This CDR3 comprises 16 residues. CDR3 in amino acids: CASSLFLAGATNEQFF. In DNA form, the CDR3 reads TGTGCCAGCAGTTTATTCCTAGCGGGAGCCACCAATGAGCAGTTCTTC.

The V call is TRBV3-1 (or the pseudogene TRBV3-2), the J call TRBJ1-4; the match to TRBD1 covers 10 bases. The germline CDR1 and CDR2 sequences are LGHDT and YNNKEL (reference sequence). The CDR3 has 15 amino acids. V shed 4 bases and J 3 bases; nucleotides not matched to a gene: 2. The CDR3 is CASSPGTGANEKLFF. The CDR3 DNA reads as TGTGCCAGCAGCCCCGGGACAGGGGCTAATGAAAAACTGTTTTTT.

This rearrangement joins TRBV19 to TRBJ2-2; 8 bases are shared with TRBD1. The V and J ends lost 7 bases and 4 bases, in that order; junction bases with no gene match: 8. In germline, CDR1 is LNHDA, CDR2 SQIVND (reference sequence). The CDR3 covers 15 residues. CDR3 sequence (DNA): TGTGCCAGTAATTCAGGGGGCTGGGGCACCGGGGAGCTGTTTTTT. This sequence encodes CASNSGGWGTGELFF.

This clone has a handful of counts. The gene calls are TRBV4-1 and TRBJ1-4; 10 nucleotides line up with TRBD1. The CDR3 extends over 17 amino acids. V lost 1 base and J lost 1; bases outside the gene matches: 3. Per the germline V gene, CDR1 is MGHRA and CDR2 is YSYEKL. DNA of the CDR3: TGCGCCAGCAGCCAAGGGACAGGGGGTTTAACTAATGAAAAACTGTTTTTT. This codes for CASSQGTGGLTNEKLFF.

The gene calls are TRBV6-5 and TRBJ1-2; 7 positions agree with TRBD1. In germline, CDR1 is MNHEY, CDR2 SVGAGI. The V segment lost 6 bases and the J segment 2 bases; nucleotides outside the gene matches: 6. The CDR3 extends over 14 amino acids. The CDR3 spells CASRLGTANYGYTF. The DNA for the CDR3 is TGTGCCAGCAGACTCGGGACAGCAAACTATGGCTACACCTTC.

As DNA, the CDR3 is TGTGCCAGCAGTGAAGCGTCGGTCCCTAACTATGGCTACACCTTC. Its protein product is CASSEASVPNYGYTF. The V call is TRBV6-1, the J call TRBJ1-2; D is undetermined. In germline, CDR1 is MNHNS, CDR2 SASEGT. This CDR3 region has 15 residues. V was shortened by 0 bases and J by 0 bases, with 8 bases between the two germline ends.

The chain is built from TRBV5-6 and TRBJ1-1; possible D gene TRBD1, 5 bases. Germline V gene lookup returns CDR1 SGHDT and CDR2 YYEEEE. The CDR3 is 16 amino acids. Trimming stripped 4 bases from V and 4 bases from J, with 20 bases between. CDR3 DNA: TGTGCCAGCAGCCCGATGACAGCAGGACGGGTCACTGAAGCTTTCTTT. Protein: CASSPMTAGRVTEAFF.

CDR3 protein: CASSFEGGSYEQYF. DNA of the CDR3: TGCGCCAGCAGCTTCGAGGGTGGGAGCTACGAGCAGTACTTC. This sequence joins TRBV5-1 and TRBJ2-7; TRBD2 is a possible D gene (5 bases). Per germline, CDR1 SGHRS and CDR2 YFSETQ. Trimming took off 2 bases at V and 3 bases at J, with 12 bases between the two ends. The CDR3 consists of 14 residues.

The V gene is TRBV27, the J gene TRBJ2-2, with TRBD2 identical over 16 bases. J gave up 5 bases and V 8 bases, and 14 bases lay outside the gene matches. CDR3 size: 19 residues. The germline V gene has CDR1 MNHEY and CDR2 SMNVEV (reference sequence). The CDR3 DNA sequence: TGTGCCAGCGGCCGATCGGGACTAGCGGGAGGGACGTCTACCGGGGAGCTGTTTTTT. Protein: CASGRSGLAGGTSTGELFF.

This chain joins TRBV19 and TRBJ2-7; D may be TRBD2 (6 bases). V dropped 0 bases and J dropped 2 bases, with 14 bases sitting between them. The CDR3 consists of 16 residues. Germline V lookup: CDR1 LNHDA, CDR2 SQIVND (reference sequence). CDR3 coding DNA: TGTGCCAGTAGTATAGATCACGGGGGTAGGACCTACGAGCAGTACTTC. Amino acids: CASSIDHGGRTYEQYF.

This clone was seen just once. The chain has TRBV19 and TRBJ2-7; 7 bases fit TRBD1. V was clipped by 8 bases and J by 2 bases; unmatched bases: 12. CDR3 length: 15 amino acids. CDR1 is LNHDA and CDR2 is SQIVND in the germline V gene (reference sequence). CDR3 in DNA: TGTGCCAGTGCCCCCCTTGGACAGGAACCCTACGAGCAGTACTTC. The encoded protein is CASAPLGQEPYEQYF.

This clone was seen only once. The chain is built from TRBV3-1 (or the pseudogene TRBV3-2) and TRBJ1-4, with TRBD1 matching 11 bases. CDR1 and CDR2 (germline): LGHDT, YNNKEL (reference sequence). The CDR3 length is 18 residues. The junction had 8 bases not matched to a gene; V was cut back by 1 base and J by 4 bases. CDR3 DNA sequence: TGTGCCAGCAGCCAAGCCAGGACAGGGGGCTTATTTAATGAAAAACTGTTTTTT. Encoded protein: CASSQARTGGLFNEKLFF.

CDR3 in DNA: TGTGCCAGCTCACCACAGGGGTCCGGGGAGCTGTTTTTT. Its protein product is CASSPQGSGELFF. V is TRBV18 and J is TRBJ2-2; tentative D call: TRBD1 (5 bases). This CDR3 contains 13 residues. Looked up from germline, CDR1 is KGHSH and CDR2 is LQKENI. V lost 1 base to trimming and J lost 6 bases, with 6 bases between them.

Written as DNA, the CDR3 is TGTGCCAGCAGCAATGGACATACGGCTAATGAAAAACTGTTTTTT. It specifies CASSNGHTANEKLFF. The gene calls are TRBV3-1 (or the pseudogene TRBV3-2) and TRBJ1-4; tentatively, D is TRBD1 (5 bases). Germline V lookup: CDR1 LGHDT, CDR2 YNNKEL (reference sequence). CDR3 size: 15 residues. Trimming removed 5 bases from V and 3 bases from J, with 13 bases in between.

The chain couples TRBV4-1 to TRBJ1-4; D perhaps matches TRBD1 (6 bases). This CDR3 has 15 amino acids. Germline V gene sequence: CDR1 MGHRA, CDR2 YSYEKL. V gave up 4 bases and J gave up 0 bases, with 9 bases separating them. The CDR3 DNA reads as TGCGCCAGCAGCCTTGGGACAACAACTAATGAAAAACTGTTTTTT. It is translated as CASSLGTTTNEKLFF.

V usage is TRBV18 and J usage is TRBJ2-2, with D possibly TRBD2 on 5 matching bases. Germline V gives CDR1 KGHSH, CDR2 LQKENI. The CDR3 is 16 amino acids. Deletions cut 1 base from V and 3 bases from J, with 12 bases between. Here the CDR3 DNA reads TGTGCCAGCTCACCACAGGAGGCTTTGTACACCGGGGAGCTGTTTTTT. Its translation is CASSPQEALYTGELFF.

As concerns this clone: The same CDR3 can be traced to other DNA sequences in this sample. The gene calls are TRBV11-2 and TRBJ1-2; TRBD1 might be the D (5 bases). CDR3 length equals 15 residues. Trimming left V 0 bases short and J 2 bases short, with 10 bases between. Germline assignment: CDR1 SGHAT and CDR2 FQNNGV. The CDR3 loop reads CASSLEAGRNYGYTF. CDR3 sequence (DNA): TGTGCCAGCAGCTTAGAGGCAGGGAGGAACTATGGCTACACCTTC. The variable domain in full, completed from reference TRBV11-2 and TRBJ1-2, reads EAGVAQSPRYKIIEKRQSVAFWCNPISGHATLYWYQQILGQGPKLLIQFQNNGVVDDSQLPKDRFSAERLKGVDSTLKIQPAKLEDSAVYLCASSLEAGRNYGYTFGSGTRLTVV.

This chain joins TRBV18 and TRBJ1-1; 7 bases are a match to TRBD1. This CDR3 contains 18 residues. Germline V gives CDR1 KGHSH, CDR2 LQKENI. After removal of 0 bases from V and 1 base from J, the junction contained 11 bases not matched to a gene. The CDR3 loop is CASSPPGTVGLQNTEAFF. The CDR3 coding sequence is TGTGCCAGCTCACCACCCGGGACAGTGGGTCTGCAGAACACTGAAGCTTTCTTT.